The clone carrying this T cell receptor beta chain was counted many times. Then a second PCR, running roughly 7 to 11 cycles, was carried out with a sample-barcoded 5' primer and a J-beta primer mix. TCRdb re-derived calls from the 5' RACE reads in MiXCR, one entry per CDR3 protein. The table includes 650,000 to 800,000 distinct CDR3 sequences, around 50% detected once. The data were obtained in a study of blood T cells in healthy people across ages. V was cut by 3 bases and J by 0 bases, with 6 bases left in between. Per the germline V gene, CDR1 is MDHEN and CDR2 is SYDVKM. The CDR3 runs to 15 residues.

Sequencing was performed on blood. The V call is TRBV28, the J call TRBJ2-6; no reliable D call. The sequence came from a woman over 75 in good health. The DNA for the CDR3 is TGTGCCAGCAGTTTCCGGTCCTCTGGGGCCAACGTCCTGACTTTC. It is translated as CASSFRSSGANVLTF.